One sample yielded the 21 T cell receptor beta chains listed below, sequenced in a study of vaccination and CD4 T cells after COVID-19. No antigen is known for these receptors. The Oncomine TCR Beta short-read assay was applied to DNA of cultured CD4+ T cells. TCRdb itself ran the PCR reads through MiXCR, one entry per CDR3 protein. The sample carries about 21,000 distinct CDR3 sequences, about half recorded once. Time point specified: late sampling 161 to 241 days after vaccination in a few convalescent patients. The sample's treatment: roughly 10-day PBMC culture with coronavirus spike peptide pools or control peptides (ViraFEST assay). The material was CD4+ T cells from blood, cultured in vitro, obtained about 7 months after SARS-CoV-2 vaccination. The source of these receptors is a human donor who had recovered from COVID-19.

The CDR3 DNA reads as TGTGCCAGCAGCCCGGGACAGGGGGGGAGCAATCAGCCCCAGCATTTT. Translated: CASSPGQGGSNQPQHF. The V call is TRBV7-9, the J call TRBJ1-5, with 11 bases lining up with TRBD1. The length of the CDR3 is 16 residues. CDR1 is SEHNR and CDR2 is FQNEAQ in the germline V gene (reference sequence). V shed 5 bases, J shed 1 base, and the junction held 4 bases outside the gene matches.

This chain connects TRBV6-1 to TRBJ1-2, with unresolved D. The CDR3 totals 15 residues. Looked up from germline, CDR1 is MNHNS and CDR2 is SASEGT. V was pared by 8 bases and J by 6 bases, with 22 bases between. This chain's CDR3 is CASARQGRLRNGYTF. For the CDR3, the DNA is TGTGCCAGCGCCAGACAAGGGAGGTTACGGAATGGCTACACCTTC.

This chain links TRBV6-2 or TRBV6-3 with TRBJ2-1; 12 bases agree with TRBD2. This CDR3 is 15 amino acids long. CDR1 and CDR2 from the germline V gene are MNHEY and SVGEGT. V lost 3 bases and J lost 9; bases outside the gene matches: 6. CDR3 protein: CASSYALAGGGEQFF. CDR3 DNA: TGTGCCAGCAGTTATGCACTAGCGGGGGGCGGTGAGCAGTTCTTC.

The genes are TRBV20-1 and TRBJ2-7; D is possibly TRBD1 or TRBD2 (7 bases each). CDR1 is DFQATT and CDR2 is SNEGSKA in the germline V gene (reference sequence). Trimming stripped 5 bases from V and 2 bases from J, with 19 bases between. This CDR3 has 15 amino acids. The CDR3, as DNA: TGCAGTGCTCCCCGTGGGAGGGGGCAAACCTACGAGCAGTACTTC. Its protein product is CSAPRGRGQTYEQYF.

The chain recombines TRBV7-8 with TRBJ1-2, with TRBD1 identical over 10 bases. The CDR3 length is 13 residues. After removal of 1 base from V and 8 bases from J, the junction contained 1 base not matched to a gene. The germline CDR1 and CDR2 sequences are SGHVS and FQNEAQ. The CDR3 sequence: CASSLGDRGGYTF. CDR3 sequence (DNA): TGTGCCAGCAGCTTAGGGGACAGGGGCGGCTACACCTTC. Based on the CDR3 plus reference TRBV7-8 and TRBJ1-2, the full variable domain is GAGVSQSPRYKVAKRGQDVALRCDPISGHVSLFWYQQALGQGPEFLTYFQNEAQLDKSGLPSDRFFAERPEGSVSTLKIQRTQQEDSAVYLCASSLGDRGGYTFGSGTRLTVV.

This clonotype has only a few counts. The chain employs TRBV19 and TRBJ1-5; 9 bases fit TRBD1. Germline values: CDR1 LNHDA, CDR2 SQIVND (reference sequence). Trimming cost V 6 bases and J 6 bases; bases outside gene matches: 3. The CDR3 runs to 13 residues. CDR3 in amino acids: CASRLTGGQPQHF. DNA of the CDR3: TGTGCCAGTAGGCTGACAGGGGGTCAGCCCCAGCATTTT.

CDR3 loop: CASSPEGPSTDTQYF. The CDR3 coding sequence is TGTGCCAGCAGCCCGGAGGGCCCAAGCACAGATACGCAGTATTTT. The chain combines TRBV28 with TRBJ2-3, with D possibly TRBD2 on 6 matching bases. The V gene's germline CDR1 is MDHEN and CDR2 SYDVKM. Deletions cut 6 bases from V and 0 bases from J, with 13 bases between. The CDR3 runs to 15 residues.

The gene calls are TRBV4-2 and TRBJ2-5; D might be TRBD1 or TRBD2, each matching 5 bases. The ends were cut back, 4 bases at V and 5 bases at J, with 11 bases in the middle. Looked up from germline, CDR1 is LGHNA and CDR2 is YNFKEQ. The CDR3 is made up of 13 amino acids. The CDR3 nucleotides read TGTGCCAGCAGCCCGAGGGGCTTTGAGACCCAGTACTTC. Residues: CASSPRGFETQYF.

The chain uses TRBV6-2 or TRBV6-3 and TRBJ2-1; D gene ambiguous. This CDR3 spans 13 amino acids. The germline gives CDR1 MNHEY, CDR2 SVGEGT. Trimming left V 8 bases short and J 8 bases short, with 16 bases between. The CDR3 protein is CASLPLDVDEQFF. CDR3 nucleotides: TGTGCCAGCCTCCCCCTGGATGTCGATGAGCAGTTCTTC.

The chain employs TRBV27 and TRBJ2-6, with 8 bases lining up with TRBD2. V gave up 10 bases and J gave up 4 bases; unmatched junction bases: 15. Germline V gene lookup returns CDR1 MNHEY and CDR2 SMNVEV (reference sequence). This CDR3 is built from 17 residues. CDR3 DNA sequence: TGTGCCACCTCCCGCAACACGGGGGGGGCCGGGGCCAACGTCCTGACTTTC. Its translation: CATSRNTGGAGANVLTF.

The genes are TRBV7-3 and TRBJ1-3, with 7 positions matching TRBD1. V lost 5 bases, J lost 2 bases, and 6 bases stayed unmatched. From germline, CDR1 is SGHTA and CDR2 FQGTGA. The CDR3 sequence is 15 residues long. The CDR3 reads CASSPSTGAGNTIYF. The CDR3 DNA reads as TGTGCCAGCAGCCCTTCCACAGGGGCTGGAAACACCATATATTTT. The entire variable domain, with the rest obtained from reference TRBV7-3 and TRBJ1-3, is as follows: GAGVSQTPSNKVTEKGKYVELRCDPISGHTALYWYRQSLGQGPEFLIYFQGTGAADDSGLPNDRFFAVRPEGSVSTLKIQRTERGDSAVYLCASSPSTGAGNTIYFGEGSWLTVV.

This clonotype was detected only a few times. This chain connects TRBV6-5 to TRBJ2-1; D not resolved. V lost 0 bases and J 13 bases, leaving 7 bases between the germline ends. This CDR3 is built from 11 residues. Germline loops: CDR1 MNHEY, CDR2 SVGAGI. CDR3 in amino acids: CASSYSGRQFF. CDR3 coding DNA: TGTGCCAGCAGTTACTCTGGACGCCAGTTCTTC.

The chain recombines TRBV20-1 with TRBJ1-1; 11 bases align to TRBD1. The ends lost 2 bases at V and 11 bases at J; junction bases unmatched: 7. This CDR3 is built from 13 residues. Germline loops: CDR1 DFQATT, CDR2 SNEGSKA (reference sequence). The CDR3 DNA reads as TGCAGTGCTAGAATGAGGGACAGGGGGTATGCTTTCTTT. Amino acids: CSARMRDRGYAFF.

A few counts support this clonotype. V is TRBV10-3 and J is TRBJ1-1, with D maybe TRBD1 (5 bases). Looked up from germline, CDR1 is ENHRY and CDR2 is SYGVKD. The CDR3 extends over 13 amino acids. V was cut by 6 bases and J by 3 bases, with 11 bases left in between. DNA for the CDR3: TGTGCCATCAGAGTAGACAGAGACACTGAAGCTTTCTTT. Residues: CAIRVDRDTEAFF.

The chain employs TRBV7-9 and TRBJ2-7; D remains ambiguous. This CDR3 spans 12 amino acids. V dropped 3 bases and J dropped 5 bases, with 8 bases sitting between them. CDR1 is SEHNR, CDR2 FQNEAQ, per germline (reference sequence). CDR3 nucleotide sequence: TGTGCCAGCAGCTTGTTAAGCCACGAGCAGTACTTC. Its protein product is CASSLLSHEQYF.

This clonotype showed up just a few times. This chain connects TRBV7-2 to TRBJ2-1, with D possibly TRBD2 on 5 matching bases. Germline CDR1 reads SGHTA; CDR2 reads FQGNSA. This CDR3 region has 14 residues. V dropped 6 bases and J dropped 0 bases, with 9 bases sitting between them. CDR3 in DNA: TGTGCCAGCAGGGCTGGGAGCTCCTACAATGAGCAGTTCTTC. Protein product: CASRAGSSYNEQFF.

This clonotype came up a few times. This chain joins TRBV15 and TRBJ2-5, with TRBD2 identical over 7 bases. CDR3 length: 16 residues. V gave up 0 bases and J gave up 5 bases; unmatched junction bases: 9. Per the germline V gene, CDR1 is LNHNV and CDR2 is YYDKDF (reference sequence). The CDR3 nucleotides read TGTGCCACCAGCAGAGATTCGGGAGGCACGGGGGAGACCCAGTACTTC. Translated: CATSRDSGGTGETQYF.

CDR3 nucleotides: TGTGCCAGCAGTTCCGACAGCGGTAATTCACCCCTCCACTTT. This gives the protein CASSSDSGNSPLHF. The chain carries TRBV7-3 and TRBJ1-6; TRBD1 is a possible D gene (5 bases). This CDR3 has 14 amino acids. Trimming left V 6 bases short and J 6 bases short, with 12 bases between. CDR1 SGHTA and CDR2 FQGTGA come from the germline V gene.

This clonotype ranks as large. This chain links TRBV7-2 with TRBJ2-5; 7 bases fit TRBD2. Germline CDR1 is SGHTA and CDR2 is FQGNSA. Trimming removed 5 bases from V and 4 bases from J; junction bases left unmatched: 10. CDR3 length: 15 residues. CDR3 in amino acids: CASSPQASGGETQYF. CDR3 DNA: TGTGCCAGCAGCCCCCAAGCTAGCGGAGGAGAGACCCAGTACTTC.

This clonotype was observed a handful of times. V gene TRBV7-2 combines with J gene TRBJ2-3; perhaps TRBD1 as D (5 bases). There are 15 residues in the CDR3. Germline loops: CDR1 SGHTA, CDR2 FQGNSA. Trimming stripped 0 bases from V and 5 bases from J, with 12 bases between. DNA for the CDR3: TGTGCCAGCAGCTTAGCTTGGCAGGGCGAAGATACGCAGTATTTT. Translated, it gives CASSLAWQGEDTQYF.

V gene TRBV27 combines with J gene TRBJ2-1; a weak D match, TRBD2 (7 bases). The germline V and J ends were trimmed by 5 bases and 5 bases, with 16 bases remaining between them. The CDR3 has 15 residues. CDR1 is MNHEY, CDR2 SMNVEV, per germline (reference sequence). The DNA of the CDR3 is TGTGCCAGCAGTCCCGTAGGGGGGGGAAACAATGAGCAGTTCTTC. Its translation: CASSPVGGGNNEQFF.